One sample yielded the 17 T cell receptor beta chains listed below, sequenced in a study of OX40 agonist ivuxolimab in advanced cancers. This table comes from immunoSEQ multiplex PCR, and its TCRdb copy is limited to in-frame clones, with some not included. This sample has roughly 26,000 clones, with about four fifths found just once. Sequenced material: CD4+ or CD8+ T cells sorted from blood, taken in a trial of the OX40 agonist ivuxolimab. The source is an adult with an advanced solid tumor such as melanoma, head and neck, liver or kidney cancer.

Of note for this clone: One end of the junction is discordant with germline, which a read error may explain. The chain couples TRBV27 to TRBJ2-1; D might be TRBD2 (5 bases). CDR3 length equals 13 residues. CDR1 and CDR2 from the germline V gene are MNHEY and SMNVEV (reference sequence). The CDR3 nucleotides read TGTGCCATACACGGGGTAGGGAACAATGAGCAGCTCTTC. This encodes CAIHGVGNNEQLF.

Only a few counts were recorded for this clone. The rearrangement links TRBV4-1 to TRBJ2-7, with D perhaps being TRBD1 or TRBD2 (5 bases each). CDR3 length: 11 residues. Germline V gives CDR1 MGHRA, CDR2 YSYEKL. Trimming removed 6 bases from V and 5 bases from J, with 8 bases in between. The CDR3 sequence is CASRLGDEQYF. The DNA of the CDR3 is TGCGCCAGCAGGCTGGGGGACGAGCAGTACTTC.

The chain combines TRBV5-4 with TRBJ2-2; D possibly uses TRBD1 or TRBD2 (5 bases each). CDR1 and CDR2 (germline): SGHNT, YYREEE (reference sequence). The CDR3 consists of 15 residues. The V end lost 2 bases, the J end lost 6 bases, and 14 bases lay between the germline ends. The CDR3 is CASSFKPGPSGELFF. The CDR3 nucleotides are TGTGCCAGCAGCTTCAAACCGGGACCCTCCGGGGAGCTGTTTTTT.

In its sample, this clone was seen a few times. CDR3: CASSLMGHTDTQYF. CDR3 nucleotide sequence: TGTGCCAGCAGCTTAATGGGACACACAGATACGCAGTATTTT. The chain is built from TRBV7-3 and TRBJ2-3; weak D call: TRBD1 (6 bases). The CDR3 length is 14 residues. Germline CDR1 SGHTA, CDR2 FQGTGA. Trimming shortened V by 1 base and J by 2 bases, and 7 bases separated the two germline ends.

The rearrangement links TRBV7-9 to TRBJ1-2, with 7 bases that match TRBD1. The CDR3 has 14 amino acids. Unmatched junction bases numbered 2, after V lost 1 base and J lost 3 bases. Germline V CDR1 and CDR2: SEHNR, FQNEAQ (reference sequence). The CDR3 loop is CASSLEGADYGYTF. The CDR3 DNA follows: TGTGCCAGCAGCTTAGAGGGGGCAGACTATGGCTACACCTTC.

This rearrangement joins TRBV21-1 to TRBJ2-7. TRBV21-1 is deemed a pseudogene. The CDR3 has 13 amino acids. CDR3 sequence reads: CASRPLEGHEQYF. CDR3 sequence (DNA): TGTGCCAGCCGCCCTCTCGAAGGCCACGAGCAGTACTTC.

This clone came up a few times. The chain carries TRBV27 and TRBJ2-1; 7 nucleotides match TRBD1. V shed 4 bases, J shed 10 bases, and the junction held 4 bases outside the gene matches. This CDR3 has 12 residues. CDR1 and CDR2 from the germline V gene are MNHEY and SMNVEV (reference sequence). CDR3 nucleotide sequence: TGTGCCAGCAGTTCGACAGGGAGCGAGCAGTTCTTC. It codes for CASSSTGSEQFF.

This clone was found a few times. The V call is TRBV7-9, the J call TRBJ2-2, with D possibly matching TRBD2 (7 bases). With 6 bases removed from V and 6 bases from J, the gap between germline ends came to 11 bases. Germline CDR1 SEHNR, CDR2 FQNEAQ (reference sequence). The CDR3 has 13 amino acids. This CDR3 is CASSPGGAGELFF. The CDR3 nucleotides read TGTGCCAGCAGTCCGGGGGGCGCCGGGGAGCTGTTTTTT. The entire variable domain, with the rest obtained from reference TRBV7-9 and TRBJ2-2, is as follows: DTGVSQNPRHKITKRGQNVTFRCDPISEHNRLYWYRQTLGQGPEFLTYFQNEAQLEKSRLLSDRFSAERPKGSFSTLEIQRTEQGDSAMYLCASSPGGAGELFFGEGSRLTVL.

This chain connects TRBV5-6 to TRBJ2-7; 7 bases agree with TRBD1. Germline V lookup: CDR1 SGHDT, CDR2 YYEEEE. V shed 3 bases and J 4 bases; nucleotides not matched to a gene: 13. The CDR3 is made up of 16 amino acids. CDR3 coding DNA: TGTGCCAGCAGCTGGGGTGACAGGGTGGTGAGGTACGAGCAGTACTTC. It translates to CASSWGDRVVRYEQYF.

Written as DNA, the CDR3 is TGTGCCAGCAACGAAGCTAACCAAGAGACCCAGTACTTC. This sequence encodes CASNEANQETQYF. This rearrangement joins TRBV2 to TRBJ2-5; no reliable D call. This CDR3 contains 13 residues. The germline V gene has CDR1 SNHLY and CDR2 FYNNEI. V was shortened by 7 bases and J by 0 bases, with 9 bases between the two germline ends. The whole variable domain, filled in from reference TRBV2 and TRBJ2-5, reads EPEVTQTPSHQVTQMGQEVILRCVPISNHLYFYWYRQILGQKVEFLVSFYNNEISEKSEIFDDQFSVERPDGSNFTLKIRSTKLEDSAMYFCASNEANQETQYFGPGTRLLVL.

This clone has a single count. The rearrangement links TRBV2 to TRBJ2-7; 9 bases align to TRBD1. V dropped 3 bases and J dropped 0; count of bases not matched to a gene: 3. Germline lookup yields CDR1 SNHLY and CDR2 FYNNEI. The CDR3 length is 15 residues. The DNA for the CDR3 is TGTGCCAGCAGTGAGGGGACAGGGTCCTCCTACGAGCAGTACTTC. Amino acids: CASSEGTGSSYEQYF.

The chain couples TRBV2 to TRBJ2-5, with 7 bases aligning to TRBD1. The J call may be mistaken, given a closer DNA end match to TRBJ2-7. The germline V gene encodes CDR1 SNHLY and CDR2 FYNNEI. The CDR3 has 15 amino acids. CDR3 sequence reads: CASSDSGTADYEQYF. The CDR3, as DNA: TGTGCCAGCAGTGACTCGGGGACAGCTGACTACGAGCAGTACTTC.

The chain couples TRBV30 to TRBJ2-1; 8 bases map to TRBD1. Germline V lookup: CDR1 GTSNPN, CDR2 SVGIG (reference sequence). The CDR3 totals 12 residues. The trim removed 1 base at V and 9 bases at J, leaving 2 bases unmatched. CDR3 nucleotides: TGTGCCTGGAGTGAAGACAGGGGTGAGCAGTTCTTC. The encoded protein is CAWSEDRGEQFF.

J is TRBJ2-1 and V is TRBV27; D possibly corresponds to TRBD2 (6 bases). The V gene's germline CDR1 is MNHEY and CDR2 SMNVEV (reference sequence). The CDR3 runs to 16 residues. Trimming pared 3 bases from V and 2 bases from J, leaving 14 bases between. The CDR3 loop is CASSFLGAGTYNEQFF. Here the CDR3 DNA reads TGTGCCAGCAGTTTCCTCGGAGCGGGTACCTACAATGAGCAGTTCTTC.

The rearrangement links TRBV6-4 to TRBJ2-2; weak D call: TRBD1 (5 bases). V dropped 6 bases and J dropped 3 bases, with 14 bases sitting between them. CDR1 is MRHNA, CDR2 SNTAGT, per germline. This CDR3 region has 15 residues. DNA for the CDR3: TGTGCCAGCAGAGATGACAGCAGGCACACCGGGGAGCTGTTTTTT. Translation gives CASRDDSRHTGELFF.

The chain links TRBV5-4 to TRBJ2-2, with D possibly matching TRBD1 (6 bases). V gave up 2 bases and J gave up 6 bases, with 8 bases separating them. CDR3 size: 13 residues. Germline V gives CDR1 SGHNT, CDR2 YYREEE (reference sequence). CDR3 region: CASSFAGAGELFF. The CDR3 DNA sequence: TGTGCCAGCAGCTTTGCAGGGGCCGGGGAGCTGTTTTTT.

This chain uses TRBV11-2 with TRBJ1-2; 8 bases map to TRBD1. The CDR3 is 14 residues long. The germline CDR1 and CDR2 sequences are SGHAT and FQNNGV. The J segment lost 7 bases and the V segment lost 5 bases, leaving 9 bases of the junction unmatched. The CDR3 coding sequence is TGTGCCAGCAGCCAGACAGGGGAGGCTGGTGGCTACACCTTC. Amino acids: CASSQTGEAGGYTF.